The clone carrying this T cell receptor beta chain was counted at least ten times. Its specificity is unknown. As the method for making TCR beta libraries, quantitative 5'-RACE with molecular barcodes was used. TCRdb re-analysed the 5' RACE reads in MiXCR, keeping a single row per CDR3 protein. Found here are 200,000 to 250,000 distinct CDR3 sequences, 6% to 8.5% of them singletons; the top ten hold 12% to 15%. The source of the sample is a study of CD8 T cells in ankylosing spondylitis. Study-level results: Apparently characteristic of ankylosing spondylitis blood was a TCR beta motif (fewer than ten highly homologous variants).

In germline, CDR1 is MNHEY, CDR2 SMNVEV (reference sequence). CDR3 length equals 20 residues. V gave up 0 bases and J gave up 3 bases; unmatched junction bases: 9. The sequenced sample was blood, either unsorted or a sorted T cell fraction (not recorded which). This receptor was taken from a male donor with ankylosing spondylitis. The chain employs TRBV27 and TRBJ2-1; 15 bases are a match to TRBD2. The CDR3 nucleotides read TGTGCCAGCAGTTTATCCTTCGGACTAGCGGGGGGGCGGTACTACAATGAGCAGTTCTTC. It yields the protein CASSLSFGLAGGRYYNEQFF.